This record covers a single T cell receptor beta chain. What it recognizes is unknown. There are 14 residues in the CDR3. Germline loops: CDR1 KGHSH, CDR2 LQKENI. The V end was cut by 3 bases, the J end by 4 bases, with 12 bases between. The sample comes from a study of T cells in narcolepsy. Study-wide results and limits: Blood of same and different patients, but not healthy controls, reportedly held recurring autoreactive clonotypes. Same-patient CSF and blood CD4+ T cell clonotypes included HCRT-specific and TRIB2-specific autoreactive ones.

TCRdb's copy holds only in-frame clones and misses some; the assay was immunoSEQ multiplex PCR. The sample carries fewer than 25,000 clones, over 70% recorded once. The sequence was obtained from a human donor in good health. Input material: memory (CD45RA-) CD4+ T cells from blood. This chain joins TRBV18 and TRBJ1-2, with D possibly matching TRBD1 (5 bases). In nucleotides, the CDR3 is TGTGCCAGCTCACCGTCCGGGACGGCCTATGGCTACACCTTC. Translated, it gives CASSPSGTAYGYTF.